This TCR beta chain originates from a study of T-cell memory formation after mild COVID-19 (dated by TCRdb to the early 2020s). Regarding the study in general: Most TCR sequence clusters were specific to one of the two donors. T-cell clones expanding and contracting after mild COVID-19 in two donors were tracked by longitudinal TCRalpha and TCRbeta repertoire sequencing. Two young, previously healthy adult volunteers, one female and one male, were included in the cohort. Points the paper makes about the study in general: Whether the second-wave clones peaking on day 37 were SARS-CoV-2 specific was not confirmed. Clones contracting from day 15 to 85 had balanced CD4/CD8 phenotypes, while a second wave expanding from day 15 to 37 was biased towards CD4+. Contracting CD4+ clones turned up mainly in the CM and EM memory subsets, whereas EMRA was where CD8+ clones were enriched. Only two mild cases were covered in the study, and larger cohorts including severe cases with pre-infection samples were considered necessary. The detection of some responding clones in pre-infection memory suggests that pre-existing cross-reactive memory T cells joined the SARS-CoV-2 response.

This clonotype was recorded a few times. Its antigen remains undetermined. The sample holds no much larger clone one base away, and base qualities are not on file. Ficoll-Paque density gradient centrifugation was used to isolate PBMCs. The data were produced on an Illumina NovaSeq 6000. Using 5'RACE with constant-segment primers, TCRalpha and TCRbeta cDNA libraries were constructed, with sample barcodes and unique molecular identifiers added in the process. RNA was extracted from every sample with Trizol reagent. Libraries were amplified in two PCR steps, with a second sample barcode and Illumina TruSeq adapters added in the second step. Sequencing of the libraries was done on an Illumina NovaSeq, producing 2 x 150 bp paired-end reads. On the authors' methods: Demultiplexing of reads and collapsing into UMI-guided consensus sequences were performed with migec v1.2.7. Using mixcr v2.1.11, the UMI consensuses were aligned to TRA and TRB V and J templates and assembled into clonotypes. A clonotype was counted as expanded or contracted only when both edgeR and NoisET called the clonotype significant, with the noise models trained on biological replicates. edgeR calls used a false discovery rate-adjusted p below 0.01 and a log2 fold-change threshold of 1. PCA with hierarchical clustering of max-normalized trajectories of the 1000 most abundant clonotypes was used as exploratory dynamics analysis. Separately sequenced CD4+ and CD8+ repertoires were used to assign the CD4 or CD8 phenotype of responding clones. The public reads were reprocessed in TCRdb via fastp at Q25 and MiXCR, keeping in-frame beta chains. Entries are consolidated by CDR3 protein sequence, retaining the most common genes and DNA. For this entry, the V and J calls and clone size follow TCRdb and not the study's own pipeline. The sample profile shows approximately 190,000 distinct CDR3 sequences; about 18% of them were found once. The top ten clonotypes cover roughly 2.3% of the sample.

The sequencing sample was made of PBMCs or a T cell subset sorted from them (not recorded which). The sequence was collected from an adult woman who had mild COVID-19 (a few samples of this study predate the infection). The sample titles of this study are shuffled in the database, so cell type and time point are left out; the donor was told from shared clones.

The nucleotide sequence reads TGCGCCAGCAGCCAAGGCCCTTTGGATACGCAGTATTTT. Translated, it gives CASSQGPLDTQYF. The chain is assembled from TRBV4-3 and TRBJ2-3; the D gene identity is not certain. The junction carries 8 bases between V and J, which are trimmed by 1 base and 6 bases respectively. The CDR3, from cysteine to phenylalanine, totals 13 residues. The CDR3 DNA has 39 bases and is translated from base 1. Taken from the germline V gene, the CDR1 and CDR2 loops are LGHNA and YSLEER.